This TCR beta chain originates from a study of blood T cell repertoires in COVID-19. Background on the study: There were acute and convalescent COVID-19 samples, and they came from the United States, Italy and Spain. The cDNA or gDNA used as material had been derived from T cells, B-cell-depleted T cells, or PBMCs.

Original analysis: Amplifying reference gene primers gave estimates of nucleated cell counts. Repertoires were generated with immunoSEQ multiplex PCR, while TCRdb's copy carries only in-frame clones and drops some. V and J calls and clone size follow that table, whereas D and trimming were derived from the DNA. The data hold tens of thousands of clones, with 65% to 85% observed a single time. V lost 9 bases and J lost 3; bases outside the gene matches: 11. The CDR3 is 15 residues long. CDR1 and CDR2 (germline): KGHDR, SFDVKD. This receptor was obtained from a woman aged 60-75 years with acute or convalescent COVID-19. Sequenced: peripheral blood. The genes are TRBV24-1 and TRBJ1-2; 8 nucleotides agree with TRBD1. In nucleotides, the CDR3 is TGTGCCACCCATACTGCAGGGGGCGGTGACTATGGCTACACCTTC. Translating it yields CATHTAGGGDYGYTF.